This T cell receptor (beta chain) was observed in a study of cytomegalovirus exposure and HLA in healthy donors. Across the whole study: Samples from HLA-typed donors yielded about 85 million unique TCRs in an early data release.

About this clone itself: The antigen is not known.

Germline lookup yields CDR1 SGHAT and CDR2 FQNNGV. The CDR3 consists of 15 residues. V lost 0 bases to trimming and J lost 7 bases; unmatched junction nucleotides: 5. Study-level results: A link between a missense DCLRE1C variant and TCR beta V- and J-gene trimming emerged from a later analysis.

Use of 60 Vbeta and 13 Jbeta primers characterized the PCR. Assay: immunoSEQ multiplex PCR; the TCRdb copy retains only in-frame clones and omits some. This sample has 100,000 to 150,000 clones; roughly 80% occur once, and the top ten carry about 3.9%. This receptor was obtained from a man between 18 and 35 years old in good health and CMV-seropositive. Specimen: PBMCs. This chain connects TRBV11-2 to TRBJ2-2; 7 bases are a match to TRBD2. The CDR3 DNA is TGTGCCAGCAGCTTAGAGTGGGGAGGGAACGGGGAGCTGTTTTTT. Amino acid sequence: CASSLEWGGNGELFF.